These T cell receptor beta chains were read from a single sample in a study of blood T cell repertoires in COVID-19. Produced via immunoSEQ multiplex PCR; TCRdb's table is partial and in-frame only. The sample consists of roughly 50,000 clones, roughly nine tenths of them appearing once. Material: peripheral blood. The source is a human donor with active COVID-19. The donor label of this sample is uncertain. The CDR3 runs from the conserved cysteine through the conserved F or W. D genes are given only for firm matches. Expanded clones get a size class; other rows say once, few or many, or leave the size out.

d_call	clone_size	v_call	j_call	cdr3_nt	cdr3_aa
.	once	TRBV7-3	TRBJ2-2	TGTGCCAGCAGCTTAATGGCAGGGAACACCGGGGAGCTGTTTTTT	CASSLMAGNTGELFF
.	.	TRBV4-1	TRBJ1-1	TGCGCCAGCAGCCAAGACAGGGACACTGAAGCTTTCTTT	CASSQDRDTEAFF
TRBD1	.	TRBV6-2/TRBV6-3	TRBJ1-2	TGTGCCAGCAGTAGACAGGGTTCGGCTGGCTATGGCTACACCTTC	CASSRQGSAGYGYTF
TRBD2	.	TRBV6-6	TRBJ2-2	TGTGCCAGCAGACCAGCGGGGGGGCTGTCCGGGGAGCTGTTTTTT	CASRPAGGLSGELFF
TRBD1	.	TRBV10-1	TRBJ2-1	TGCGCCAGCAGCGGGACAGGGGATCCAAATGAGCAGTTCTTC	CASSGTGDPNEQFF
TRBD2	.	TRBV28	TRBJ2-1	TGTGCCAGCAGTCACGCCCCTCTTGGCCCAGGGACTAAAGATGAGCAGTTCTTC	CASSHAPLGPGTKDEQFF
.	.	TRBV19	TRBJ1-5	TGTGCCAGCCACTGGGGGGGAGGGGGCAATCAGCCCCAGCATTTT	CASHWGGGGNQPQHF
.	.	TRBV10-3	TRBJ2-7	TGTGCCATCGGAGTCCACGAGCAGTACTTC	CAIGVHEQYF
TRBD2	.	TRBV4-2	TRBJ2-2	TGTGCCAGCAGCCAAGATCTTGATAGCGGGGGCAACCGGGACGGGGAGCTGTTTTTT	CASSQDLDSGGNRDGELFF
TRBD1	.	TRBV6-6	TRBJ1-1	TGTGCCAGTTCGAGGGGGCTGAACCGCGAGACCACTGAAGCTTTCTTT	CASSRGLNRETTEAFF
TRBD2	.	TRBV7-9	TRBJ2-5	TGTGCCAGCAGCTTGTTAGCGGGGGAACAAGAGACCCAGTACTTC	CASSLLAGEQETQYF
.	.	TRBV7-2	TRBJ2-3	TGTGCCAGCAGGTCGCGTACTATCGACACAGATACGCAGTATTTT	CASRSRTIDTDTQYF
TRBD1	.	TRBV25-1	TRBJ2-3	TGTGCCAGCAGTGGCCGGGGCCACAGGGGCAGGGCAGATACGCAGTATTTT	CASSGRGHRGRADTQYF
.	once	TRBV29-1	TRBJ2-7	TGCAGCGTACCCGTCCCCGGAGGCGAGCAGTACTTC	CSVPVPGGEQYF
.	.	TRBV4-3	TRBJ2-3	TGCGCCAGCAGCCAGGAATACGACAGGCCTCCAGATACGCAGTATTTT	CASSQEYDRPPDTQYF
TRBD2	.	TRBV7-6	TRBJ2-5	TGTGCCAGCACGCCTGGGTTGCGGGGGGCCGCGGAGACCCAGTACTTC	CASTPGLRGAAETQYF
.	.	TRBV4-3	TRBJ1-1	TGCGCCAGCAGCCAAGATTGGTGGACTCCGAACACTGAAGCTTTCTTT	CASSQDWWTPNTEAFF
TRBD1	.	TRBV20-1	TRBJ1-1	TGCAGTGCTAGTAAACAGGGGTTGGGGAACACTGAAGCTTTCTTT	CSASKQGLGNTEAFF
TRBD1	once	TRBV5-6	TRBJ2-7	TGTGCCAGCAGCTTGCCAGGGGGTTACGAGCAGTACTTC	CASSLPGGYEQYF
.	.	TRBV6-2/TRBV6-3	TRBJ2-2	TGTGCCAGCACTTACCTCCGGTTCGGCACCGGGGAGCTGTTTTTT	CASTYLRFGTGELFF
TRBD1	few	TRBV2	TRBJ2-7	TGTGCCAGCAGGAAGGGGGCTAGCACGTACGAGCAGTACTTC	CASRKGASTYEQYF
.	.	TRBV2	TRBJ1-2	TGTGCCAGCAGTGAATTTACGGGGAAATATGGCTACACCTTC	CASSEFTGKYGYTF
TRBD2	.	TRBV7-3	TRBJ2-5	TGTGCCAGCAGCCCGGGGGGGAGTAAAGAGACCCAGTACTTC	CASSPGGSKETQYF
.	.	TRBV28	TRBJ1-4	TGTGCCAGCAGAGTACAGTCTAATGAAAAACTGTTTTTT	CASRVQSNEKLFF
TRBD1	.	TRBV7-9	TRBJ1-2	TGTGCCAGCAGCTCGACCGCCCCGACAGGGTTGGGTGATGGCTACACCTTC	CASSSTAPTGLGDGYTF
.	.	TRBV5-4	TRBJ1-4	TGTGCCAGCAGCCCAACAGGGATCGGGGAAAAACTGTTTTTT	CASSPTGIGEKLFF
.	.	TRBV19	TRBJ1-5	TGTGCCAGTAGTATGGTCGCCAGTACGAGCAATCAGCCCCAGCATTTT	CASSMVASTSNQPQHF
TRBD2	once	TRBV4-2	TRBJ2-7	TGTGCCAGCAGCCAAAATTTACTAGCGGGGGGCAGCAACGAGCAGTACTTC	CASSQNLLAGGSNEQYF
.	.	TRBV19	TRBJ1-5	TGTGCCAGCGACGGGTTAAGAAATAGCAATCAGCCCCAGCATTTT	CASDGLRNSNQPQHF
.	once	TRBV6-5	TRBJ1-1	TGTGCCAGCAGTTACACTCCCAGGGTCCGGCCTGAAGCTTTCTTT	CASSYTPRVRPEAFF
.	.	TRBV3-1/TRBV3-2	TRBJ1-1	TGTGCCAGCAGCCAAGTTCCGACTGAAGCTTTCTTT	CASSQVPTEAFF
.	.	TRBV29-1	TRBJ1-2	TGCAGCGTTGAAGGTCTTGGGAAGGGGTCCGGCTACACCTTC	CSVEGLGKGSGYTF
.	.	TRBV7-8	TRBJ1-6	TGTGCCAGCAGCTCCATAGCCCGAGGGGGGGCTCTCCACTTT	CASSSIARGGALHF
.	.	TRBV9	TRBJ1-1	TGTGCCAGCAGCGTAGCTGTGGGGGGGAACACTGAAGCTTTCTTT	CASSVAVGGNTEAFF
TRBD1	.	TRBV19	TRBJ1-3	TGTGCCAGTAGTACTCCGGGGACAGACTCTGGAAACACCATATATTTT	CASSTPGTDSGNTIYF
.	.	TRBV7-2	TRBJ2-6	TGTGCCAGCAGCCCACGGGGAGGTGCCAACGTCCTGACTTTC	CASSPRGGANVLTF
.	.	TRBV18	TRBJ1-5	TGTGCCAGCTCACCAACAGATAGCAATCAGCCCCAGCATTTT	CASSPTDSNQPQHF
.	.	TRBV7-8	TRBJ1-6	TGTGCCAGCAGCTTAGCACAGGGCTCACCCCTCCACTTT	CASSLAQGSPLHF
.	.	TRBV5-1	TRBJ1-1	TGCGCCAGCAGCTTGGAGGCAGGGAACACTGAAGCTTTCTTT	CASSLEAGNTEAFF
TRBD2	.	TRBV6-4	TRBJ2-2	TGTGCCAGCAGTGACCTACCACCGGGACTAGCGGGCCAAGGGGCCGGGGAGCTGTTTTTT	CASSDLPPGLAGQGAGELFF
.	.	TRBV20-1	TRBJ1-2	TGCAGTGTGGCGGGAGGCTACACCTTC	CSVAGGYTF
.	few	TRBV6-5	TRBJ1-2	TGTGCCAGCAGTTCAGGGACACGGCCCGGCTACACCTTC	CASSSGTRPGYTF
.	once	TRBV18	TRBJ1-2	TGTGCCAGCTCACCAGAACAGAACTATGGCTACACCTTC	CASSPEQNYGYTF
.	.	TRBV6-1	TRBJ2-2	TGTGCCAGCAGTGACTACTTCCGGGTCGACACCGGGGAGCTGTTTTTT	CASSDYFRVDTGELFF
.	once	TRBV3-1/TRBV3-2	TRBJ2-3	TGTGCCAGCAGCCAACGTTACACAGATACGCAGTATTTT	CASSQRYTDTQYF
TRBD1	.	TRBV29-1	TRBJ1-2	TGCAGCGTTGTCTGGACAGGAGGAACCTATGGCTACACCTTC	CSVVWTGGTYGYTF
TRBD1	.	TRBV7-8	TRBJ2-1	TGTGCCAGCAGCCGAGGGGGTGTGGGGACAGCTGCGTTCGGTGAGCAGTTCTTC	CASSRGGVGTAAFGEQFF
.	.	TRBV4-1	TRBJ1-3	TGCGCCAGCAGCCAAGAAGAGCAGGTCTCTGGAAACACCATATATTTT	CASSQEEQVSGNTIYF
TRBD1	.	TRBV5-5	TRBJ1-2	TGTGCCAGCAGCTTGGTTGGGACAGGCCAGAGCTATGGCTACACCTTC	CASSLVGTGQSYGYTF
.	few	TRBV7-2	TRBJ1-3	TGTGCCAGCAGCTTAGGCGGTTCCGGAAACACCATATATTTT	CASSLGGSGNTIYF
TRBD2	.	TRBV7-6	TRBJ2-1	TGTGCCAGCAGCTTAGGTGGCGGGGGGGTCTACAATGAGCAGTTCTTC	CASSLGGGGVYNEQFF
.	.	TRBV18	TRBJ1-1	TGTGCCAGCTCACCTTCTCCGAACACTGAAGCTTTCTTT	CASSPSPNTEAFF
.	.	TRBV3-1/TRBV3-2	TRBJ1-3	TGTGCCAGCAGCCAAGATCTCGGGGGAGCTGGAAACACCATATATTTT	CASSQDLGGAGNTIYF
TRBD2	.	TRBV11-2	TRBJ2-7	TGTGCCAGCAGCTCCCTAGCGGGGGGCGACATCCCTCCCTACGAGCAGTACTTC	CASSSLAGGDIPPYEQYF